Listed below are T cell receptor beta chains from one sample, sequenced in a study of T-cell memory formation after mild COVID-19. TCRdb recomputed calls from the 5' RACE reads with MiXCR, one row per CDR3 protein. This table has 250,000 to 300,000 distinct CDR3 sequences, about a sixth appearing once. Material: PBMCs or a T cell subset sorted from them (not recorded which). The receptor source for this set is a man aged 18 to 30 who had mild COVID-19 (a few samples of this study predate the infection). Cell type and time point are not known. Both conserved end residues are part of each CDR3. D genes are given only for firm matches. The size field is filled for only some rows; it gives once, few, many or a size class.

>TRBV12-3/TRBV12-4|TRBD1|few|12|TRBJ2-7
CASSPGQGEQYF
TGTGCCAGCAGCCCCGGACAGGGAGAGCAGTACTTC
>TRBV10-3|-|-|15|TRBJ2-2
CAISAHTGSTGELFF
TGTGCCATCAGTGCCCACACAGGATCCACCGGGGAGCTGTTTTTT
>TRBV10-3|-|few|13|TRBJ2-3
CAAGTVATDTQYF
TGTGCCGCGGGGACAGTTGCCACAGATACGCAGTATTTT
>TRBV15|TRBD2|-|15|TRBJ2-5
CATSIQRGFQETQYF
TGTGCCACGTCAATCCAGCGGGGCTTCCAAGAGACCCAGTACTTC
>TRBV6-1|TRBD1|few|14|TRBJ1-6
CASSDDRATGPLHF
TGTGCCAGCAGTGACGACAGGGCGACAGGGCCCCTCCACTTT
>TRBV4-3|TRBD1|few|14|TRBJ1-5
CASSEGQGEQPQHF
TGCGCCAGCAGCGAAGGACAGGGCGAGCAGCCCCAGCATTTT
>TRBV7-2|TRBD1|-|13|TRBJ1-6
CASSPDRGSPLHF
TGTGCCAGCAGCCCGGACAGGGGTTCACCCCTCCACTTT
>TRBV7-9|TRBD1|-|15|TRBJ2-5
CASSANRDSEETQYF
TGTGCCAGCAGCGCAAACCGGGACAGTGAAGAGACCCAGTACTTC
>TRBV7-9|-|many|15|TRBJ1-1
CASSLTVSGIPEAFF
TGTGCCAGCAGCTTAACGGTCTCAGGGATACCTGAAGCTTTCTTT
>TRBV6-2/TRBV6-3|-|few|16|TRBJ2-5
CASSLGGRGSQETQYF
TGTGCCAGCAGTTTGGGGGGAAGAGGGAGCCAAGAGACCCAGTACTTC
>TRBV7-2|TRBD1|few|16|TRBJ1-6
CASSPGQGLYNSPLHF
TGTGCCAGCAGCCCCGGACAGGGCCTCTATAATTCACCCCTCCACTTT
>TRBV6-5|-|few|16|TRBJ2-3
CASSYSARGGGDTQYF
TGTGCCAGCAGTTACTCGGCCAGGGGGGGCGGAGATACGCAGTATTTT
>TRBV11-1|-|few|16|TRBJ2-3
CASSLQGELAGNGQYF
TGTGCCAGCAGCCTACAAGGAGAACTAGCCGGGAACGGGCAGTATTTT
>TRBV6-5|-|many|13|TRBJ1-5
CASSRQGGQPQHF
TGTGCCAGTAGTCGGCAGGGAGGTCAGCCCCAGCATTTT
>TRBV15|-|few|13|TRBJ2-1
CATSRVPENEQFF
TGTGCCACCAGCAGGGTCCCAGAGAATGAGCAGTTCTTC
>TRBV20-1|-|many|14|TRBJ2-4
CSADRGAAKNIQYF
TGCAGTGCGGATCGGGGGGCAGCCAAAAACATTCAGTACTTC
>TRBV3-1|-|-|15|TRBJ2-5
CASSQDGGSEETQYF
TGTGCCAGCAGCCAAGATGGGGGCTCCGAAGAGACCCAGTACTTC
>TRBV7-9|-|-|14|TRBJ1-2
CASRAPDINYGYTF
TGTGCCAGCAGAGCCCCAGACATCAACTATGGCTACACCTTC
>TRBV7-2|TRBD2|-|15|TRBJ2-3
CASSQRSGGTDTQYF
TGTGCCAGCAGCCAGCGGAGCGGGGGCACAGATACGCAGTATTTT
>TRBV3-1|-|-|18|TRBJ1-5
CASSQDTAGRFSNQPQHF
TGTGCCAGCAGCCAAGATACTGCAGGGCGATTTAGCAATCAGCCCCAGCATTTT
>TRBV4-1|-|-|16|TRBJ2-1
CASSQPARDIGFGQFF
TGCGCCAGCAGCCAGCCTGCCCGGGACATCGGCTTTGGGCAGTTCTTC
>TRBV5-5|-|-|15|TRBJ1-1
CASSLGWAKYTEAFF
TGTGCCAGCAGCTTGGGGTGGGCGAAGTACACTGAAGCTTTCTTT
>TRBV7-6|TRBD2|-|17|TRBJ2-6
CASSLMISGTGANVLTF
TGTGCCAGCAGCTTAATGATCAGCGGGACCGGGGCCAACGTCCTGACTTTC
>TRBV7-2|TRBD1|-|14|TRBJ1-2
CASSPRTGLYGYTF
TGTGCCAGCAGCCCCCGGACAGGACTCTATGGCTACACCTTC
>TRBV6-2/TRBV6-3|-|many|14|TRBJ2-1
CASSPSGHNNEQFF
TGTGCCAGCAGCCCTTCCGGACACAACAATGAGCAGTTCTTC
>TRBV7-2|TRBD1|few|16|TRBJ2-5
CASSWGPGRGQETQYF
TGTGCCAGCAGCTGGGGTCCGGGCAGGGGGCAAGAGACCCAGTACTTC
>TRBV9|TRBD1|few|15|TRBJ2-3
CASSVTHEQGDTQYF
TGTGCCAGCAGCGTCACACACGAACAGGGGGATACGCAGTATTTT
>TRBV7-8|TRBD1|-|12|TRBJ2-2
CAPQGDTGELFF
TGTGCCCCCCAGGGGGACACCGGGGAGCTGTTTTTT
>TRBV6-2/TRBV6-3|TRBD1|-|13|TRBJ2-7
CASFRTGVGEQYF
TGTGCCAGCTTTCGGACAGGGGTAGGCGAGCAGTACTTC
>TRBV12-3/TRBV12-4|-|few|15|TRBJ1-2
CASSRPDGTIYGYTF
TGTGCCAGCAGCAGGCCCGATGGGACAATCTATGGCTACACCTTC
>TRBV9|TRBD2|few|15|TRBJ2-5
CASSGTSGIQETQYF
TGTGCCAGCTCTGGGACTAGCGGGATCCAAGAGACCCAGTACTTC
>TRBV9|-|few|15|TRBJ1-1
CASSATWGHNTEAFF
TGTGCCAGCAGCGCCACATGGGGACATAACACTGAAGCTTTCTTT
>TRBV4-1|-|many|12|TRBJ1-2
CASSQANYGYTF
TGTGCCAGCAGCCAAGCTAACTATGGCTACACCTTC
>TRBV25-1|-|-|13|TRBJ1-2
CASSRLGGDGYTF
TGTGCCAGCTCCCGGTTGGGGGGCGATGGCTACACCTTC
>TRBV23-1|TRBD1|-|15|TRBJ2-5
CASRSGTEHQETQYF
TGCGCCAGCAGATCCGGGACAGAACATCAAGAGACCCAGTACTTC
>TRBV20-1|-|few|13|TRBJ1-1
CSAPHSVNTEAFF
TGCAGTGCGCCACATTCTGTGAACACTGAAGCTTTCTTT
>TRBV11-2|-|few|12|TRBJ2-1
CASSWSEDEQFF
TGTGCCAGCAGCTGGTCCGAGGATGAGCAGTTCTTC
>TRBV11-2|-|few|13|TRBJ2-3
CASSLDQGDTQYF
TGTGCCAGCAGCTTAGATCAGGGAGATACGCAGTATTTT
>TRBV7-2|TRBD1|few|16|TRBJ2-1
CASSPQGQGVGNEQFF
TGTGCCAGCAGCCCACAAGGACAGGGGGTGGGCAATGAGCAGTTCTTC
>TRBV11-2|TRBD2|-|17|TRBJ2-6
CASSFSGGPSGANVLTF
TGTGCCAGCAGCTTTTCGGGGGGGCCCTCTGGGGCCAACGTCCTGACTTTC
>TRBV6-1|-|few|14|TRBJ2-4
CASSEAGPTVSQYF
TGTGCCAGCAGTGAAGCGGGGCCAACGGTTAGTCAGTACTTC
>TRBV12-5|-|few|13|TRBJ1-2
CASGGTQNYGYTF
TGTGCTAGTGGGGGTACGCAGAACTATGGCTACACCTTC
>TRBV12-3/TRBV12-4|-|-|13|TRBJ1-4
CASSRGVETHPFF
TGTGCCAGCAGTCGCGGTGTAGAAACCCACCCGTTTTTT
>TRBV4-2|-|few|16|TRBJ2-3
CASSQVGYVSTDTQYF
TGTGCCAGCAGCCAAGTAGGCTATGTTAGCACAGATACGCAGTATTTT
>TRBV10-3|-|few|13|TRBJ2-3
CAIKESNTDTQYF
TGTGCCATCAAAGAGTCTAACACAGATACGCAGTATTTT
>TRBV28|TRBD1|-|14|TRBJ2-5
CASSFAGGLETQYF
TGTGCCAGCAGTTTCGCAGGGGGTTTGGAGACCCAGTACTTC